What follows describes a single TCR beta chain. This record belongs to a study of T cell changes during pregnancy in multiple sclerosis. Clones were sequenced by immunoSEQ multiplex PCR, and TCRdb holds only the in-frame ones, with some missing. The sample contains over 80,000 clones, around 93% of which appear only once. This specimen consisted of peripheral blood, obtained in the third trimester of pregnancy. This receptor was identified in a female donor in good health, enrolled as a control in a pregnancy study.

CDR3 sequence reads: CSVDIAGGYYNEQFF. The CDR3 nucleotides are TGCAGCGTTGATATCGCAGGGGGCTACTACAATGAGCAGTTCTTC. The chain carries TRBV29-1 and TRBJ2-1; TRBD1 aligns across 8 bases. Germline CDR1 is SQVTM and CDR2 is ANQGSEA. The CDR3 extends over 15 amino acids. V trimming: 3 bases; J trimming: 3 bases; junction bases outside the gene matches: 7.